These 8 T cell receptor beta chains were all obtained from the same sample, sequenced in a study of CD4+ T cells in melanoma. Sequencing used immunoSEQ multiplex PCR; TCRdb keeps in-frame clones, though not all of them. Of thousands of clones listed, approximately 64% are singletons. Material for sequencing was cells from a culture (not recorded whether cultured in vitro). These receptors all stem from a human donor with melanoma.

In its sample, this clone was seen a few times. V is TRBV18 and J is TRBJ2-7; TRBD2 aligns across 12 bases. This CDR3 is built from 17 residues. Per the germline V gene, CDR1 is KGHSH and CDR2 is LQKENI. J was trimmed by 2 bases and V by 4 bases; bases with no gene match: 9. The CDR3 region is CASSLNSGLAGTYEQYF. The CDR3 DNA sequence: TGTGCCAGCTCACTTAACTCTGGACTAGCGGGGACCTACGAGCAGTACTTC.

This chain uses TRBV5-5 with TRBJ1-4; the D gene is possibly TRBD1 (6 bases). In germline, CDR1 is SGHKS, CDR2 YYEKEE (reference sequence). The CDR3 runs to 16 residues. The V end was cut by 4 bases, the J end by 0 bases, with 13 bases between. CDR3 DNA sequence: TGTGCCAGCAGCCCAGGGACATTCACAACTAATGAAAAACTGTTTTTT. Translated: CASSPGTFTTNEKLFF.

J is TRBJ1-1 and V is TRBV7-8; the D gene is possibly TRBD1 (5 bases). V was pared by 10 bases and J by 2 bases, with 17 bases between. The germline V gene encodes CDR1 SGHVS and CDR2 FQNEAQ. The CDR3 extends over 14 amino acids. The CDR3, as DNA: TGTGCCACCCGGGACCCCGTCGGCAACACTGAAGCTTTCTTT. It specifies CATRDPVGNTEAFF.

Written as DNA, the CDR3 is TGTGCCAGCACCACAGGGACGAACACCGGGGAGCTGTTTTTT. As protein: CASTTGTNTGELFF. This rearrangement joins TRBV6-5 to TRBJ2-2; D might be TRBD1 (6 bases). Germline V lookup: CDR1 MNHEY, CDR2 SVGAGI. The CDR3 has 14 amino acids. Trimming pared 7 bases from V and 0 bases from J, leaving 9 bases between.

Written as DNA, the CDR3 is TGTGCCAGCAGCGTAGGCCGAGCCGACTATGGCTACACCTTC. It codes for CASSVGRADYGYTF. This rearrangement joins TRBV7-8 to TRBJ1-2; D not certain. Trimming left V 5 bases short and J 3 bases short, with 13 bases between. This CDR3 comprises 14 residues. The V gene's germline CDR1 is SGHVS and CDR2 FQNEAQ.

This chain connects TRBV18 to TRBJ1-6; D not resolved. The CDR3 spans 15 residues. V was shortened by 2 bases and J by 7 bases, with 12 bases between the two germline ends. Germline-derived CDR1 and CDR2 are KGHSH and LQKENI. This CDR3 is CASSPLDTPNSPLHF. Here the CDR3 DNA reads TGTGCCAGCTCACCATTAGACACACCAAATTCACCCCTCCACTTT.

The chain links TRBV4-1 to TRBJ1-1; D unresolved. Germline lookup yields CDR1 MGHRA and CDR2 YSYEKL. Deletions cut 4 bases from V and 0 bases from J, with 15 bases between. The CDR3 contains 16 residues. This CDR3 reads CASSPGTQPMNTEAFF. CDR3 sequence (DNA): TGCGCCAGCAGCCCGGGAACCCAGCCCATGAACACTGAAGCTTTCTTT.

This clone was seen a few times. The gene calls are TRBV7-9 and TRBJ2-1, with 8 nucleotides matching TRBD1. J was trimmed by 7 bases and V by 6 bases; bases with no gene match: 11. Germline-derived CDR1 and CDR2 are SEHNR and FQNEAQ (reference sequence). This CDR3 comprises 15 residues. This CDR3 reads CASRPPGQVKNEQFF. CDR3 nucleotides: TGTGCCAGCAGGCCACCGGGACAGGTTAAAAATGAGCAGTTCTTC. The full variable domain, with the rest looked up from reference TRBV7-9 and TRBJ2-1, is DTGVSQNPRHKITKRGQNVTFRCDPISEHNRLYWYRQTLGQGPEFLTYFQNEAQLEKSRLLSDRFSAERPKGSFSTLEIQRTEQGDSAMYLCASRPPGQVKNEQFFGPGTRLTVL.